This T cell receptor beta chain was obtained from a study of blood T cell repertoires in COVID-19. In the study overall: Sample material is recorded as cDNA or gDNA derived from T cells, B-cell-depleted T cells, or PBMCs.

Study processing details: Estimation of nucleated cell counts relied on the amplification of reference gene primers. Produced via immunoSEQ multiplex PCR; TCRdb's table is partial and in-frame only. V and J calls and clone size are copied from that table; D and trimming were computed from the DNA. This sample has 270,000 or so clones; about 88% occur once, and the top ten carry more than 1.1%. The ends were cut back, 7 bases at V and 0 bases at J, with 13 bases in the middle. The CDR3 loop spans 15 amino acids. CDR1 is MNHEY and CDR2 is SVGAGI in the germline V gene. The chain links TRBV6-5 to TRBJ1-3, with D unresolved. What was sequenced was peripheral blood. The TCR originated in a human donor with COVID-19, enrolled during active disease. The donor label of this sample is uncertain. The CDR3 reads CASILTVNSGNTIYF. CDR3 nucleotide sequence: TGTGCCAGCATTCTTACAGTGAACTCTGGAAACACCATATATTTT.